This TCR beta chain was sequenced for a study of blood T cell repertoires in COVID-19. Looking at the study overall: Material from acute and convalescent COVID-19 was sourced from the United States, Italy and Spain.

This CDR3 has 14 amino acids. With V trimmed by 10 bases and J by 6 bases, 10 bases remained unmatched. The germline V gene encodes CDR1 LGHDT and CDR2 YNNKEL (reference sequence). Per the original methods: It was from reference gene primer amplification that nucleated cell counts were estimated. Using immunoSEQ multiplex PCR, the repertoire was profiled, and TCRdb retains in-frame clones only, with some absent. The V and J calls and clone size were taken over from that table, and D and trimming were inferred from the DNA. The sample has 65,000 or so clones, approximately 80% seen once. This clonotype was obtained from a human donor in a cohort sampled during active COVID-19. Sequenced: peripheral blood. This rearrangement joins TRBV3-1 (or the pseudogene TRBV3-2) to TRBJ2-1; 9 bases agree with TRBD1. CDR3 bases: TGTGCCACCTCCCGGGACAGGGTGGTCAATGAGCAGTTCTTC. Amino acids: CATSRDRVVNEQFF.